This is a list of T cell receptor beta chains from one sample in a study of human T cells and chemical hapten exposure. TCRdb re-called the RACE reads with MiXCR, one entry per CDR3 protein. The repertoire holds around 200,000 distinct CDR3 sequences, with 24% as singletons. The sequences come from whole blood, collected in connection with sensitization to the hapten diphenylcyclopropenone (DPC). These receptors all stem from a woman aged 40 to 50 with alopecia areata. Some clones in this sample may be carry-over from other donors' samples. The CDR3 runs from the conserved cysteine through the conserved F or W. The D gene is left open where the match is weak. A row's size may be missing; if present it is once, few, many or a size class.

clone_size	v_call	d_call	j_call	cdr3_aa	cdr3_nt
many	TRBV29-1	NA	TRBJ1-1	CSVGEASPHEAFF	TGCAGCGTTGGGGAGGCGAGTCCCCATGAAGCTTTCTTT
few	TRBV20-1	TRBD1	TRBJ1-2	CSAEGQGHGYTF	TGCAGTGCAGAGGGACAGGGACATGGCTACACCTTC
many	TRBV10-2	TRBD1	TRBJ2-1	CASSPAEGGRGLNEQFF	TGCGCCAGCAGCCCCGCTGAAGGCGGCAGGGGGCTGAATGAGCAGTTCTTC
NA	TRBV7-9	NA	TRBJ1-2	CASSRTGLLGYTF	TGTGCCAGCAGCCGAACGGGACTCCTTGGCTACACCTTC
NA	TRBV6-2/TRBV6-3	TRBD1	TRBJ1-2	CASRRTGGVESSYGYTF	TGTGCCAGCAGGAGGACAGGGGGTGTCGAGTCGAGCTATGGCTACACCTTC
NA	TRBV7-2	NA	TRBJ2-1	CASSLVVDYNEQFF	TGTGCCAGCAGCTTAGTGGTAGACTACAATGAGCAGTTCTTC
NA	TRBV6-6	TRBD2	TRBJ2-7	CASRLQTGGSENF	TGTGCCAGCAGGTTACAGACGGGGGGGAGTGAAAACTTC
few	TRBV28	NA	TRBJ2-1	CASSLSVSEGEQFF	TGTGCCAGCAGTTTATCCGTTTCGGAGGGTGAGCAGTTCTTC
few	TRBV11-1	TRBD1	TRBJ2-1	CASSAYRGPSNEQFF	TGTGCCAGCAGCGCCTACAGGGGGCCGAGCAATGAGCAGTTCTTC
NA	TRBV11-2	TRBD1	TRBJ1-2	CASSAFPGQGTYGYTF	TGTGCCAGCAGCGCCTTCCCGGGACAGGGGACCTATGGCTACACCTTC
NA	TRBV5-6	NA	TRBJ2-7	CASSFPDSYEQYF	TGTGCCAGCAGCTTTCCCGATTCCTACGAGCAGTACTTC
NA	TRBV29-1	NA	TRBJ1-2	CSDTGSGYGYTF	TGCAGCGATACAGGGTCGGGCTATGGCTACACCTTC
many	TRBV25-1	NA	TRBJ2-1	CASSDQTAGNEQFF	TGTGCCAGCAGTGACCAGACGGCGGGCAATGAGCAGTTCTTC
few	TRBV7-9	NA	TRBJ1-4	CASSTYRDGGEKLFF	TGTGCCAGCAGCACATACCGGGACGGGGGTGAAAAACTGTTTTTT
NA	TRBV24-1	TRBD1	TRBJ1-5	CATSARPGQGAYGGNQPQHF	TGTGCCACCAGTGCAAGACCGGGACAGGGGGCATATGGAGGCAATCAGCCCCAGCATTTT
few	TRBV20-1	TRBD1	TRBJ1-1	CSARDPQGADTEAFF	TGCAGTGCTAGAGACCCACAGGGGGCAGACACTGAAGCTTTCTTT
NA	TRBV6-5	TRBD2	TRBJ2-2	CASSQGLSGELFF	TGTGCCAGCAGTCAGGGACTATCCGGGGAGCTGTTTTTT
few	TRBV18	TRBD2	TRBJ2-1	CASSPPLTSGSNEQFF	TGTGCCAGCTCACCACCGCTCACTAGCGGGAGCAATGAGCAGTTCTTC
NA	TRBV3-1	NA	TRBJ2-2	CASSHTGELFF	TGTGCCAGCAGCCACACCGGGGAGCTGTTTTTT
few	TRBV29-1	TRBD1	TRBJ1-5	CSVETGGAGQPQHF	TGCAGCGTTGAGACAGGGGGCGCAGGCCAGCCCCAGCATTTT
NA	TRBV29-1	NA	TRBJ1-1	CSVYPGGTEAFF	TGCAGCGTGTACCCAGGCGGCACTGAAGCTTTCTTT
few	TRBV9	TRBD2	TRBJ2-1	CASSVGWSASGRGSYNEQFF	TGTGCCAGCAGCGTGGGGTGGAGCGCTAGCGGGAGGGGGTCCTACAATGAGCAGTTCTTC
few	TRBV28	TRBD2	TRBJ2-7	CASSTTSGGDYEQYF	TGTGCCAGCAGTACGACTAGCGGGGGGGACTACGAGCAGTACTTC
many	TRBV12-3/TRBV12-4	NA	TRBJ1-2	CASRSGQTYTF	TGTGCCAGCAGAAGCGGACAGACATACACCTTC
few	TRBV10-3	TRBD1	TRBJ1-4	CAISLGTGDEKLFF	TGTGCCATCAGTTTGGGGACAGGGGATGAAAAACTGTTTTTT
NA	TRBV9	NA	TRBJ2-7	CASSPGPEQYF	TGTGCCAGCAGCCCCGGACCCGAGCAGTACTTC
few	TRBV7-9	NA	TRBJ2-1	CASSLFGGTYNEQFF	TGTGCCAGCAGCTTATTTGGCGGGACCTACAATGAGCAGTTCTTC
NA	TRBV6-5	NA	TRBJ2-2	CASSWGPAPTGELFF	TGTGCCAGCAGTTGGGGACCAGCGCCCACCGGGGAGCTGTTTTTT
NA	TRBV20-1	NA	TRBJ2-7	CSATQGGTYEQYF	TGCAGTGCTACACAGGGTGGCACCTACGAGCAGTACTTC
many	TRBV6-5	TRBD1	TRBJ1-1	CASRGQGRGTEAFF	TGTGCCAGCAGGGGACAGGGAAGGGGCACTGAAGCTTTCTTT
NA	TRBV7-2	NA	TRBJ1-1	CASSLGPRGPEAFF	TGTGCCAGCAGCTTAGGCCCCCGGGGACCTGAAGCTTTCTTT
NA	TRBV7-3	TRBD1	TRBJ2-1	CASARDRDYNEQFF	TGTGCCAGTGCCCGGGACAGGGACTACAATGAGCAGTTCTTC
few	TRBV28	NA	TRBJ2-7	CASSLPGRRTYEQYF	TGTGCCAGCAGTTTACCTGGACGGCGCACTTACGAGCAGTACTTC
NA	TRBV7-2	NA	TRBJ1-2	CASSAPSRGDYGYTF	TGTGCCAGCAGCGCCCCAAGTAGAGGAGACTATGGCTACACCTTC
many	TRBV28	NA	TRBJ1-2	CASSLLQGRGYTF	TGTGCCAGCAGTTTACTTCAGGGTCGTGGCTACACCTTC
NA	TRBV20-1	NA	TRBJ2-5	CSALSSAQETQYF	TGCAGTGCTTTGTCTTCTGCCCAAGAGACCCAGTACTTC
few	TRBV12-3/TRBV12-4	TRBD1	TRBJ2-2	CASSLFGTGLTGELFF	TGTGCCAGCAGTTTATTTGGGACAGGGCTCACCGGGGAGCTGTTTTTT
few	TRBV20-1	TRBD1	TRBJ2-3	CSARASDRGRTDTQYF	TGCAGTGCTCGCGCCTCCGACAGGGGCCGCACAGATACGCAGTATTTT